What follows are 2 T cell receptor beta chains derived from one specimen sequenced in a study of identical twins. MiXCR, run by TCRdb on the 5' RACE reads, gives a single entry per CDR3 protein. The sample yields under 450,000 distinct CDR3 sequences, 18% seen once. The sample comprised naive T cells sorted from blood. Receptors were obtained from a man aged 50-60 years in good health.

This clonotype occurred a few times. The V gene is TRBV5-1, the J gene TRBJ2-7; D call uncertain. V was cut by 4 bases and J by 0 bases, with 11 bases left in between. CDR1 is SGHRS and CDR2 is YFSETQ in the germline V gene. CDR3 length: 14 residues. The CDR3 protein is CASSPEPNSYEQYF. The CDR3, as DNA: TGCGCCAGCAGCCCGGAACCCAACTCCTACGAGCAGTACTTC.

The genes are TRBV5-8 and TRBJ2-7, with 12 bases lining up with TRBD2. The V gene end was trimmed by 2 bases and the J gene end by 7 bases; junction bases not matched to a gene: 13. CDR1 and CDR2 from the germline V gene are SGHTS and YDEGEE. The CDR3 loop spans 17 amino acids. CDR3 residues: CASSFFPSGRALGEQYF. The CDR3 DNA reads TGTGCCAGCAGCTTTTTTCCTAGCGGGAGGGCCCTAGGAGAGCAGTACTTC.